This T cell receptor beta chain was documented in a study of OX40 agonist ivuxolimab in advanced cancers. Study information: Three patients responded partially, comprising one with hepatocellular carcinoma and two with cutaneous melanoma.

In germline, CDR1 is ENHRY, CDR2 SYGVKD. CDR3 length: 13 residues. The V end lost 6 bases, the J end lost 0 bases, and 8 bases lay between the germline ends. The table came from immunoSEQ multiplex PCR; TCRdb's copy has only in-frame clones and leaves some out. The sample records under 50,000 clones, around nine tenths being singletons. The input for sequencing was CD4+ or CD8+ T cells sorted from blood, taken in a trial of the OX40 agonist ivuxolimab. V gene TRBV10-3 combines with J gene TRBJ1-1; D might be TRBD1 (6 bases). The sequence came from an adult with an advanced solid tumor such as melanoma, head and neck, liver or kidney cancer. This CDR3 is CAISGQLNTEAFF. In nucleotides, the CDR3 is TGTGCCATCAGCGGACAGCTGAACACTGAAGCTTTCTTT.